A selection of T cell receptor beta chains follows, all from one sample in a study of T cell changes during pregnancy in multiple sclerosis. Libraries were prepared by immunoSEQ multiplex PCR; TCRdb keeps only in-frame clonotypes and omits some of them. The table records about 110,000 clones, approximately 90% of them present only once. Here the sequenced sample was peripheral blood, taken in the third trimester of pregnancy. These receptors all stem from a female donor with multiple sclerosis, enrolled in a pregnancy study. The conserved cysteine and the conserved F or W are not part of the CDR3 here.

j_gene | v_gene | CDR3aa
TRBJ1-6 | TRBV9 | ASSVIGQGPNSPLH
TRBJ1-3 | TRBV5-1 | ASSLQGLGNTIY
TRBJ2-3 | TRBV30 | AWRQGPSTDTQY
TRBJ2-5 | TRBV28 | ASRGLDRAQETQY
TRBJ2-3 | TRBV6-6 | ASSNLAGRSTDTQY
TRBJ1-1 | TRBV19 | ASSIGGPEAF
TRBJ1-2 | TRBV19 | ASSMPHRAIPGYT
TRBJ2-1 | TRBV27 | ASSFPWAGSEQF
TRBJ2-5 | TRBV27 | ASSPGLWETQY
TRBJ2-1 | TRBV27 | ASSSKQGVEF
TRBJ2-1 | TRBV27 | ASSPLRSVNEQF
TRBJ1-1 | TRBV4-2 | ASSPRDRGLTEAF
TRBJ2-3 | TRBV2 | ASSEYGGSADTQY
TRBJ2-7 | TRBV2 | ASVRDRGYEQY
TRBJ1-4 | TRBV5-1 | ASSLASRGQSEKLF
TRBJ2-2 | TRBV18 | ASSPPAAYTGELF
TRBJ1-2 | TRBV21-1 | ASSIWTGETLSYT
TRBJ1-5 | TRBV19 | ASRLSNQPQH
TRBJ2-7 | TRBV6-1 | ASSEILAGAYYEQY
TRBJ2-5 | TRBV5-1 | ASSLGTLQETQY
TRBJ1-1 | TRBV9 | ASSRTVNTEAF
TRBJ2-1 | TRBV6-1 | ASSELAAGFGEQF
TRBJ2-2 | TRBV5-1 | ASSWDRSNTGELF
TRBJ1-1 | TRBV4-1 | ASSRDGRGFAEAF
TRBJ1-5 | TRBV27 | ASSLTQGANQPQH
TRBJ2-2 | TRBV28 | ASSFRKPGTGELF
TRBJ1-2 | TRBV7-9 | ASTRYRTGDYGYT
TRBJ2-7 | TRBV28 | ASTLTVQGPLL
TRBJ2-7 | TRBV2 | ASTSAAYEQY
TRBJ1-1 | TRBV5-1 | ASRMRDGVTEAF
TRBJ2-7 | TRBV13 | ASSGGQGAYEQY
TRBJ1-2 | TRBV9 | ASKTGSYGYT
TRBJ2-5 | TRBV11-3 | ASSLIEETQY
TRBJ2-2 | TRBV5-4 | ASSLAQDTGELF
TRBJ1-2 | TRBV7-9 | ASSSGQIYGYT
TRBJ2-3 | TRBV10-3 | AISETPGGGDTQY
TRBJ2-2 | TRBV10-1 | ASSSGQGNTGELF
TRBJ1-1 | TRBV20-1 | SVSAPGKTF
TRBJ2-1 | TRBV7-3 | ASSSSGTHNEQF
TRBJ2-1 | TRBV5-1 | ASSLGISSGRATYNEQF
TRBJ2-2 | TRBV9 | ASSFAAGQGAGELF
TRBJ2-5 | TRBV5-1 | ASSFVQETQY
TRBJ1-4 | TRBV28 | ASSTDRFATNEKLF
TRBJ2-1 | TRBV6-5 | ASSYSQLSNNEQF
TRBJ1-2 | TRBV19 | ASKDSGGYGYT
TRBJ1-5 | TRBV30 | AWSTGQAGNQPQH
TRBJ2-3 | TRBV27 | ASSSVWTDTQY
TRBJ1-1 | TRBV5-1 | ASSLKTGAAGNTEAF
TRBJ2-7 | TRBV18 | ASSPELASTHEQY